A single sample gave rise to the 22 T cell receptor beta chains below, sequenced in a study of blood T cell repertoires in COVID-19. Libraries were prepared by immunoSEQ multiplex PCR; TCRdb keeps only in-frame clonotypes and omits some of them. The sample has some 54,000 clones; over 75% are singletons. Sequences were obtained from peripheral blood. Source of these receptors: a woman aged 80 or over with COVID-19, enrolled during active disease.

This clone was seen only once. The chain couples TRBV6-5 to TRBJ2-1; D call uncertain. There are 16 residues in the CDR3. V was pared by 4 bases and J by 3 bases, with 16 bases between. Per the germline V gene, CDR1 is MNHEY and CDR2 is SVGAGI. The CDR3 reads CASSSSRVTRYNEQFF. In DNA form, the CDR3 reads TGTGCCAGCAGTTCGTCCCGGGTAACCCGCTACAATGAGCAGTTCTTC.

This clone was counted a few times. The chain carries TRBV19 and TRBJ2-1; D is possibly TRBD2 (5 bases). CDR3 length equals 19 residues. V was shortened by 1 base and J by 0 bases, with 19 bases between the two germline ends. CDR1 is LNHDA and CDR2 is SQIVND in the germline V gene (reference sequence). DNA of the CDR3: TGTGCCAGTAGTATAGGGTGGTTAAGGGAGCGCCTCTCCTACAATGAGCAGTTCTTC. Translation gives CASSIGWLRERLSYNEQFF.

The rearrangement links TRBV6-6 to TRBJ2-7, with a possible D match to TRBD1 (5 bases). This CDR3 is 15 amino acids long. The V and J ends lost 0 bases and 2 bases respectively, with 11 bases between them. CDR1 MNHNY and CDR2 SVGAGI come from the germline V gene (reference sequence). The CDR3 nucleotides read TGTGCCAGCAGTTACTCGACCACAGGCGCCTACGAGCAGTACTTC. Protein sequence: CASSYSTTGAYEQYF.

The V call is TRBV28, the J call TRBJ2-2; TRBD1 agrees at 8 bases. Per the germline V gene, CDR1 is MDHEN and CDR2 is SYDVKM. V was clipped by 8 bases and J by 5 bases; unmatched bases: 7. CDR3 length: 14 amino acids. CDR3 residues: CASVGQGRTGELFF. The CDR3 DNA is TGTGCCAGCGTCGGACAGGGAAGGACCGGGGAGCTGTTTTTT.

This chain joins TRBV12-3 or TRBV12-4 and TRBJ2-7, with D unresolved. V was clipped by 3 bases and J by 3 bases, with 6 bases between them. The CDR3 length is 12 residues. This CDR3 reads CASSLGSYEQYF. The DNA for the CDR3 is TGTGCCAGCAGTTTGGGCAGCTACGAGCAGTACTTC.

The rearrangement uses TRBV7-3 and TRBJ1-1, with a weak D call TRBD1 (5 bases). The germline V gene encodes CDR1 SGHTA and CDR2 FQGTGA. The CDR3 totals 13 residues. The V and J ends lost 5 bases and 4 bases respectively, with 11 bases between them. The CDR3 spells CASSRAGGTEAFF. The CDR3 nucleotides are TGTGCCAGCAGCCGCGCCGGGGGCACTGAAGCTTTCTTT.

This clone has just one count. The chain couples TRBV18 to TRBJ2-7; 8 positions agree with TRBD2. This CDR3 has 18 residues. Unmatched junction bases numbered 16, after V lost 3 bases and J lost 3 bases. Germline loops: CDR1 KGHSH, CDR2 LQKENI. This CDR3 is CASSPLAGSGSYYYEQYF. The CDR3 region has the DNA TGTGCCAGCTCACCCCTCGCGGGGAGCGGGAGTTATTACTACGAGCAGTACTTC.

This chain uses TRBV5-1 with TRBJ1-2; D call uncertain. Deletions cut 1 base from V and 8 bases from J, with 12 bases between. In germline, CDR1 is SGHRS, CDR2 YFSETQ. The CDR3 extends over 13 amino acids. In nucleotides, the CDR3 is TGCGCCAGCAGCTTGTTGGCGTCGGGAGGCTACACCTTC. This translates into CASSLLASGGYTF. The full variable domain, completed using reference TRBV5-1 and TRBJ1-2, is KAGVTQTPRYLIKTRGQQVTLSCSPISGHRSVSWYQQTPGQGLQFLFEYFSETQRNKGNFPGRFSGRQFSNSRSEMNVSTLELGDSALYLCASSLLASGGYTFGSGTRLTVV.

The chain recombines TRBV4-1 with TRBJ2-1; 7 positions match TRBD1. The trim removed 2 bases at V and 3 bases at J, leaving 4 bases unmatched. Germline V CDR1 and CDR2: MGHRA, YSYEKL. The CDR3 has 15 amino acids. CDR3 amino acids: CASSQSRTGYNEQFF. CDR3 sequence (DNA): TGCGCCAGCAGCCAATCCCGGACAGGCTACAATGAGCAGTTCTTC.

The chain links TRBV6-5 to TRBJ2-7; D possibly corresponds to TRBD1 (5 bases). V gave up 7 bases and J gave up 3 bases, with 13 bases separating them. The CDR3 contains 13 residues. Germline V gives CDR1 MNHEY, CDR2 SVGAGI. Here the CDR3 reads CASNDKRGYEQYF. The CDR3 coding sequence is TGTGCCAGCAACGACAAAAGGGGCTACGAGCAGTACTTC.

As regards this clone: The junction departs from the called germline gene at one end, perhaps through a read error. This chain uses TRBV7-7 with TRBJ2-7, with a weak D call TRBD1 (5 bases). The CDR3 is 13 residues long. Germline CDR1 and CDR2: SSHAT and FNYEAQ (reference sequence). The DNA of the CDR3 is TGTGCTAGCAGCCCAGGGTTTTTTTCCGAGCAGTACTTC. Its protein product is CASSPGFFSEQYF.

In its sample, this clone was seen a few times. This chain joins TRBV5-4 and TRBJ1-6, with TRBD1 identical over 8 bases. CDR3 length: 16 amino acids. The germline CDR1 and CDR2 sequences are SGHNT and YYREEE (reference sequence). J was trimmed by 8 bases and V by 4 bases; bases with no gene match: 11. DNA of the CDR3: TGTGCCAGCAGCGCTGGACAGGGACTTTTCCATTCACCCCTCCACTTT. It yields the protein CASSAGQGLFHSPLHF.

This chain joins TRBV18 and TRBJ1-1, with 7 bases fitting TRBD1. CDR1 is KGHSH, CDR2 LQKENI, per germline. CDR3 length: 15 amino acids. Losses at the gene ends were 0 bases for V and 4 bases for J; bases not matched to a gene: 5. CDR3 region: CASSPPNRGTTEAFF. The CDR3 DNA sequence: TGTGCCAGCTCACCACCCAACAGGGGTACCACTGAAGCTTTCTTT. Full variable domain (remainder filled in from reference TRBV18 and TRBJ1-1): NAGVMQNPRHLVRRRGQEARLRCSPMKGHSHVYWYRQLPEEGLKFMVYLQKENIIDESGMPKERFSAEFPKEGPSILRIQQVVRGDSAAYFCASSPPNRGTTEAFFGQGTRLTVV.

The CDR3 sequence: CASSYPRKDTEAFF. CDR3 nucleotide sequence: TGTGCCAGCAGTTATCCCAGGAAAGACACTGAAGCTTTCTTT. The chain employs TRBV6-5 and TRBJ1-1; D unclear. Trimming stripped 3 bases from V and 3 bases from J, with 11 bases between. This CDR3 spans 14 amino acids. Germline V gives CDR1 MNHEY, CDR2 SVGAGI.

This clone was seen a single time. This rearrangement joins TRBV7-2 to TRBJ2-7; D gene ambiguous. V was cut by 1 base and J by 0 bases, with 7 bases left in between. CDR3 length: 14 residues. Germline V gene data show CDR1 as SGHTA and CDR2 as FQGNSA. Here the CDR3 DNA reads TGTGCCAGCAGCTTAGGTGTTAACTCCTACGAGCAGTACTTC. This encodes CASSLGVNSYEQYF.

The chain recombines TRBV3-1 (or the pseudogene TRBV3-2) with TRBJ2-1; 9 bases line up with TRBD1. The germline V gene encodes CDR1 LGHDT and CDR2 YNNKEL (reference sequence). The V gene end was trimmed by 1 base and the J gene end by 7 bases; junction bases not matched to a gene: 5. The CDR3 contains 15 residues. The CDR3 region has the DNA TGTGCCAGCAGCCAAGTAGGGACAGGGAAGAATGAGCAGTTCTTC. It codes for CASSQVGTGKNEQFF.

J is TRBJ2-3 and V is TRBV2, with 7 bases fitting TRBD2. J gave up 2 bases and V 9 bases, and 5 bases lay outside the gene matches. Germline V CDR1 and CDR2: SNHLY, FYNNEI. The CDR3 is made up of 13 amino acids. CDR3 loop: CARTTSPTDTQYF. The CDR3 DNA reads TGTGCCAGAACGACTAGCCCCACAGATACGCAGTATTTT. Full variable domain (remainder filled in from reference TRBV2 and TRBJ2-3): EPEVTQTPSHQVTQMGQEVILRCVPISNHLYFYWYRQILGQKVEFLVSFYNNEISEKSEIFDDQFSVERPDGSNFTLKIRSTKLEDSAMYFCARTTSPTDTQYFGPGTRLTVL.

The rearrangement joins TRBV5-8 to TRBJ1-3, with TRBD1 as a possible D gene (6 bases). The length of the CDR3 is 20 residues. V gave up 5 bases and J gave up 1 base, with 28 bases separating them. Germline V gene data show CDR1 as SGHTS and CDR2 as YDEGEE. The CDR3, as DNA: TGTGCCAGCAGTCTACGGACGCAGTATTACAGGGTGAGGTCTGGAAACACCATATATTTT. Protein product: CASSLRTQYYRVRSGNTIYF. Combining the CDR3 with reference TRBV5-8 and TRBJ1-3 gives the whole variable domain EAGVTQSPTHLIKTRGQQATLRCSPISGHTSVYWYQQALGLGLQFLLWYDEGEERNRGNFPPRFSGRQFPNYSSELNVNALELEDSALYLCASSLRTQYYRVRSGNTIYFGEGSWLTVV.

This clone was counted between two and nine times. The chain carries TRBV7-9 and TRBJ2-5; 9 bases align to TRBD1. The CDR3 has 16 residues. With 5 bases clipped from V and 3 bases from J, the junction kept 10 bases outside the gene matches. Germline CDR1 SEHNR, CDR2 FQNEAQ (reference sequence). As DNA, the CDR3 is TGTGCCAGCAGCATGACGGGACAGGGTATTAAAGAGACCCAGTACTTC. Residues: CASSMTGQGIKETQYF.

This clone has more than one count but fewer than ten. The V and J genes are TRBV5-4 and TRBJ2-1, with 11 bases identical to TRBD2. The CDR3 totals 15 residues. Trimming at V came to 4 bases and at J to 6 bases, leaving 6 bases not matched to a gene. The germline V gene has CDR1 SGHNT and CDR2 YYREEE (reference sequence). The CDR3 DNA is TGTGCCAGCAGCCCGGTAGCGGGAGGGCCCAATGAGCAGTTCTTC. Protein product: CASSPVAGGPNEQFF.

The chain carries TRBV10-3 and TRBJ2-7; 12 nucleotides agree with TRBD2. The CDR3 loop spans 13 amino acids. The V gene's germline CDR1 is ENHRY and CDR2 SYGVKD. The J segment lost 1 base and the V segment lost 10 bases, leaving 2 bases of the junction unmatched. The CDR3 reads CATLAGGSYEQYF. The CDR3 DNA follows: TGTGCCACCCTAGCGGGAGGGTCCTACGAGCAGTACTTC.

The V gene is TRBV27, the J gene TRBJ1-2, with 7 bases identical to TRBD1. The CDR3 extends over 13 amino acids. Trimming at V came to 6 bases and at J to 4 bases, leaving 5 bases not matched to a gene. Germline CDR1 MNHEY, CDR2 SMNVEV (reference sequence). The CDR3 is CASRPQGSYGYTF. In nucleotides, the CDR3 is TGTGCCAGCAGGCCACAGGGGTCCTATGGCTACACCTTC.